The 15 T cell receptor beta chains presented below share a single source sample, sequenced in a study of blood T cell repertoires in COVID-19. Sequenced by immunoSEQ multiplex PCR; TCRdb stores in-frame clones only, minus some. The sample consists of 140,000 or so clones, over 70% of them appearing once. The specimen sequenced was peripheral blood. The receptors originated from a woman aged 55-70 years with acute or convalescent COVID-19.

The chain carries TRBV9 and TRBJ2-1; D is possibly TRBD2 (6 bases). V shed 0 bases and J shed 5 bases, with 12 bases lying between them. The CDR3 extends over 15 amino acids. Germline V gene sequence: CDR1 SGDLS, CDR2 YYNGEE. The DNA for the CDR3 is TGTGCCAGCAGCGTAGCGGGAGACCCTAACAATGAGCAGTTCTTC. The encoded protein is CASSVAGDPNNEQFF. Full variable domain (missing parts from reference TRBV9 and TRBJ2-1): DSGVTQTPKHLITATGQRVTLRCSPRSGDLSVYWYQQSLDQGLQFLIQYYNGEERAKGNILERFSAQQFPDLHSELNLSSLELGDSALYFCASSVAGDPNNEQFFGPGTRLTVL.

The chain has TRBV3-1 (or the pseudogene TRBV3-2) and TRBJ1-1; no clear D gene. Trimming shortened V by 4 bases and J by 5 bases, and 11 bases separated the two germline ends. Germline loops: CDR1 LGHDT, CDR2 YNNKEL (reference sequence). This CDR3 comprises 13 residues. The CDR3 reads CASSPAPDTEAFF. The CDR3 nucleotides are TGTGCCAGCAGCCCCGCCCCAGATACTGAAGCTTTCTTT.

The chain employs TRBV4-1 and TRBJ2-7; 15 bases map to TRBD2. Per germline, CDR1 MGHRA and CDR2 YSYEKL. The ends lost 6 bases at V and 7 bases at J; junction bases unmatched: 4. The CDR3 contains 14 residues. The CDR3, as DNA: TGCGCCAGCAGAGGACTAGCGGGAGGGAAAGAGCAGTACTTC. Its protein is CASRGLAGGKEQYF.

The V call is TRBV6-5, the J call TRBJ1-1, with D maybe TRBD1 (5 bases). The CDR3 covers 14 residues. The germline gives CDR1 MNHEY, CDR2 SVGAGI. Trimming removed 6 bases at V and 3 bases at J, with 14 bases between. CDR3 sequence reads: CASRSYDSHTEAFF. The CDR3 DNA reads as TGTGCCAGCAGATCCTATGACAGCCACACTGAAGCTTTCTTT.

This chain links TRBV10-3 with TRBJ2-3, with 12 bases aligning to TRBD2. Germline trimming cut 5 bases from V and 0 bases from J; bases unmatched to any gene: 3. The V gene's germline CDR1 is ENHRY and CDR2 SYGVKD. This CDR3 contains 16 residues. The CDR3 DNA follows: TGTGCCATCAGTTCGGGGACTAGCGGGAGCACAGATACGCAGTATTTT. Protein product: CAISSGTSGSTDTQYF.

The CDR3 DNA is TGTGCCAGCAGCGGAACACAGGGACAAAGTTTTTTAGGCTCCTACAATGAGCAGTTCTTC. Translating it yields CASSGTQGQSFLGSYNEQFF. The chain links TRBV5-4 to TRBJ2-1; TRBD1 might be the D (6 bases). Between the trimmed V and J ends, which lost 4 bases and 0 bases, there was a span of 26 bases. The CDR3 runs to 20 residues. The germline V gene encodes CDR1 SGHNT and CDR2 YYREEE (reference sequence). The whole variable domain, remainder taken from reference TRBV5-4 and TRBJ2-1, is ETGVTQSPTHLIKTRGQQVTLRCSSQSGHNTVSWYQQALGQGPQFIFQYYREEENGRGNFPPRFSGLQFPNYSSELNVNALELDDSALYLCASSGTQGQSFLGSYNEQFFGPGTRLTVL.

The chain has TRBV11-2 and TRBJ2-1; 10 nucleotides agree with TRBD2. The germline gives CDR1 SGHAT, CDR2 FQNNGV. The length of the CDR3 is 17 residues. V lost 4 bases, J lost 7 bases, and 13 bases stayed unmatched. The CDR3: CASSSEDRTSGLNEQFF. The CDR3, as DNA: TGTGCCAGCAGCTCTGAGGACAGGACTAGCGGATTGAATGAGCAGTTCTTC.

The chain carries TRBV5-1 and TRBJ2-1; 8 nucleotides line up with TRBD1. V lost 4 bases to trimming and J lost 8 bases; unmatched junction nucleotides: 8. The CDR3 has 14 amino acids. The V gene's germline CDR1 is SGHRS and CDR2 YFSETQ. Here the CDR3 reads CASSPGQGGYEQFF. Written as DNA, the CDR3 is TGCGCCAGCAGCCCCGGACAGGGAGGTTATGAGCAGTTCTTC.

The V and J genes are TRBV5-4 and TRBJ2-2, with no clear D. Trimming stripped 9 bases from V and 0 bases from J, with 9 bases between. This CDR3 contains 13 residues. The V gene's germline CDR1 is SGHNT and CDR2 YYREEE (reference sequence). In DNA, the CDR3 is TGTGCCACAAACGCGCCGAACACCGGGGAGCTGTTTTTT. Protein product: CATNAPNTGELFF.

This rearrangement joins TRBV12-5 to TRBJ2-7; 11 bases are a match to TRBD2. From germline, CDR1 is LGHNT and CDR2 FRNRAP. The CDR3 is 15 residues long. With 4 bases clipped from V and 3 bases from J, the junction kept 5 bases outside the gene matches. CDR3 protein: CASGSGGTSGYEQYF. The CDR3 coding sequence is TGTGCTAGTGGTTCGGGAGGGACTAGCGGCTACGAGCAGTACTTC. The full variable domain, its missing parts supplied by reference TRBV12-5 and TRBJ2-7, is DARVTQTPRHKVTEMGQEVTMRCQPILGHNTVFWYRQTMMQGLELLAYFRNRAPLDDSGMPKDRFSAEMPDATLATLKIQPSEPRDSAVYFCASGSGGTSGYEQYFGPGTRLTVT.

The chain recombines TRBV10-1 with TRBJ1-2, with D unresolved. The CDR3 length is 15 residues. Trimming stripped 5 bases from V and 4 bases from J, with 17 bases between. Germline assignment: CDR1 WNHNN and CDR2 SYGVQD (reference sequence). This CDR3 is CASSRPPENSYGYTF. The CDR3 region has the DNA TGCGCCAGCAGTAGGCCTCCTGAGAACAGCTATGGCTACACCTTC.

CDR3 DNA sequence: TGTGCCAGCAGTGAGAGATATGATTCACCCCTCCACTTT. Its protein product is CASSERYDSPLHF. This rearrangement joins TRBV6-4 to TRBJ1-6; D not resolved. Germline V gene sequence: CDR1 MRHNA, CDR2 SNTAGT. The CDR3 contains 13 residues. Trimming pared 3 bases from V and 8 bases from J, leaving 8 bases between.

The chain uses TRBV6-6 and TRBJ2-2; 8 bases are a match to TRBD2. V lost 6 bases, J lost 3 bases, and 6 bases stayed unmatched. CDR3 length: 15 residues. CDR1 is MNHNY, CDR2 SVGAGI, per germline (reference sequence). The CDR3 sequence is CASSLSGSDTGELFF. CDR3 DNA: TGTGCCAGCAGCCTCAGCGGGAGCGACACCGGGGAGCTGTTTTTT.

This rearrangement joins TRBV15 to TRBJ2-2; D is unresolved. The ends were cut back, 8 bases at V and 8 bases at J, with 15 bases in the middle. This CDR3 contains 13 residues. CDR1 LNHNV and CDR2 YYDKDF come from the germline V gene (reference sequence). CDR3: CATQLAVAGELFF. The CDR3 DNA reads TGTGCCACCCAGCTGGCAGTAGCAGGGGAGCTGTTTTTT.

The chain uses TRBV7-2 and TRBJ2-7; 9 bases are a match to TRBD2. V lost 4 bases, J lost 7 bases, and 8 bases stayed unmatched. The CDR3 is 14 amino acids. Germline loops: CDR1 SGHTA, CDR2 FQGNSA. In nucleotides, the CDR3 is TGTGCCAGCAGCTCTCTAGCGGGACCTGGGGAGCAGTACTTC. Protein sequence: CASSSLAGPGEQYF.